Listed here are 27 T cell receptor beta chains from one sample, sequenced in a study of blood T cells in healthy people across ages. Using a J-beta primer mix together with a sample-barcoded 5' primer, a second PCR was run for about 7 to 12 cycles. A single record per CDR3 protein comes from TCRdb applying MiXCR to the 5' RACE reads. The profile shows roughly 1.5 million distinct CDR3 sequences, 35% to 45% of them singletons. Sequenced input: blood. These receptors were obtained from a woman under 30 in good health.

About this clonotype: Given a much more abundant clone one base away, this may be a read error. The chain has TRBV6-2 or TRBV6-3 and TRBJ1-5, with a tentative D call TRBD1 (6 bases). Germline V CDR1 and CDR2: MNHEY, SVGEGT. The CDR3 totals 14 residues. Trimming stripped 11 bases from V and 4 bases from J, with 18 bases between. CDR3 region: CAPWAAQGNQPQHF. DNA for the CDR3: TGTGCCCCGTGGGCGGCTCAGGGGAATCAGCCCCAGCATTTT.

J is TRBJ2-3 and V is TRBV29-1; 13 positions agree with TRBD2. The V gene end was trimmed by 7 bases and the J gene end by 2 bases; junction bases not matched to a gene: 12. The CDR3 is 17 residues long. Germline V gene sequence: CDR1 SQVTM, CDR2 ANQGSEA. CDR3 residues: CSAKGLAGVGYTDTQYF. For the CDR3, the DNA is TGCAGCGCCAAAGGACTAGCGGGAGTAGGGTACACAGATACGCAGTATTTT.

The chain couples TRBV20-1 to TRBJ1-6; 9 bases match TRBD1. The CDR3 runs to 13 residues. After removal of 4 bases from V and 12 bases from J, the junction contained 7 bases not matched to a gene. From germline, CDR1 is DFQATT and CDR2 SNEGSKA (reference sequence). The CDR3 nucleotides are TGCAGTGCTACAGGGGACAGGGTCAGACCCCTCCACTTT. Its protein is CSATGDRVRPLHF.

The rearrangement links TRBV7-8 to TRBJ2-2, with D possibly TRBD2 on 5 matching bases. Per the germline V gene, CDR1 is SGHVS and CDR2 is FQNEAQ. V was trimmed by 4 bases and J by 9 bases, leaving 12 bases between them. CDR3 length equals 13 residues. This CDR3 is CASSYFVGRELFF. The CDR3 DNA reads TGTGCCAGCAGCTACTTCGTCGGGAGGGAGCTGTTTTTT.

The chain uses TRBV12-3 or TRBV12-4 and TRBJ2-2; 8 positions match TRBD1. The length of the CDR3 is 15 residues. The J segment lost 7 bases and the V segment lost 5 bases, leaving 9 bases of the junction unmatched. The CDR3 loop is CASSPQRTGFGELFF. The CDR3 DNA sequence: TGTGCCAGCAGTCCCCAGCGGACAGGGTTCGGGGAGCTGTTTTTT.

A word on this clonotype: The junction does not match germline at one end; this may be a read error. The chain uses TRBV27 and TRBJ1-1; D unresolved. Germline lookup yields CDR1 MNHEY and CDR2 SMNVEV (reference sequence). CDR3 size: 12 residues. CDR3 sequence (DNA): TGTGCCAGCAGTCCTGGTTTTACTGAAGTTTTCTTT. Its protein product is CASSPGFTEVFF.

This clonotype was counted only a few times. V usage is TRBV5-1 and J usage is TRBJ2-1; TRBD1 matches at 8 bases. V lost 1 base, J lost 10 bases, and 16 bases stayed unmatched. The CDR3 loop spans 17 amino acids. Germline CDR1 reads SGHRS; CDR2 reads YFSETQ. The DNA for the CDR3 is TGCGCCAGCAGCTTGACCCTTACAGGGGGTGGCAAACCAGAGCAGTTCTTC. It translates to CASSLTLTGGGKPEQFF. Complete variable domain (other parts from reference TRBV5-1 and TRBJ2-1): KAGVTQTPRYLIKTRGQQVTLSCSPISGHRSVSWYQQTPGQGLQFLFEYFSETQRNKGNFPGRFSGRQFSNSRSEMNVSTLELGDSALYLCASSLTLTGGGKPEQFFGPGTRLTVL.

This clonotype appeared a few times. The gene calls are TRBV4-1 and TRBJ2-3; 7 bases fit TRBD2. The CDR3 length is 16 residues. Germline loops: CDR1 MGHRA, CDR2 YSYEKL. V dropped 0 bases and J dropped 5; count of bases not matched to a gene: 8. CDR3 protein: CASSQEGLAEGDTQYF. The CDR3 coding sequence is TGCGCCAGCAGCCAAGAGGGGCTAGCGGAGGGAGATACGCAGTATTTT.

V gene TRBV20-1 combines with J gene TRBJ2-5; D unresolved. The germline V gene encodes CDR1 DFQATT and CDR2 SNEGSKA (reference sequence). The CDR3 contains 14 residues. Trimming left V 6 bases short and J 2 bases short, with 16 bases between. In DNA, the CDR3 is TGCAGTGCCACAACACGGGTGAAGCAAGAGACCCAGTACTTC. Translated, it gives CSATTRVKQETQYF.

This clonotype was counted a few times. The chain links TRBV29-1 to TRBJ1-6; 7 nucleotides line up with TRBD1. There are 15 residues in the CDR3. CDR1 and CDR2 from the germline V gene are SQVTM and ANQGSEA. The J segment lost 0 bases and the V segment lost 6 bases, leaving 5 bases of the junction unmatched. The chain's CDR3 is CSVRRDSSYNSPLHF. The CDR3 DNA reads TGCAGCGTCCGCCGGGACAGCTCCTATAATTCACCCCTCCACTTT.

In this sample, this clonotype turned up many times. The CDR3 DNA is TGTGCCACCAGTGATACCAGGCGTGGAGTGACAGATACGCAGTATTTT. Its protein is CATSDTRRGVTDTQYF. The chain joins TRBV24-1 to TRBJ2-3; D not certain. There are 16 residues in the CDR3. CDR1 is KGHDR and CDR2 is SFDVKD in the germline V gene. Trimming removed 3 bases from V and 3 bases from J, with 15 bases in between.

V and J are TRBV4-1 and TRBJ2-7, with D perhaps matching TRBD1 or TRBD2 (5 bases each). There are 15 residues in the CDR3. Germline V CDR1 and CDR2: MGHRA, YSYEKL. V dropped 4 bases and J dropped 3 bases, with 16 bases sitting between them. The CDR3 here is CASSLFGTAYYEQYF. CDR3 nucleotide sequence: TGCGCCAGCAGCCTTTTCGGGACGGCTTACTACGAGCAGTACTTC.

This chain joins TRBV4-2 and TRBJ2-1, with 10 bases lining up with TRBD2. CDR1 and CDR2 (germline): LGHNA, YNFKEQ. The junction had 12 bases not matched to a gene; V was cut back by 3 bases and J by 7 bases. The CDR3 runs to 17 residues. This CDR3 is CASSQAATSGVTNEQFF. The CDR3 DNA reads TGTGCCAGCAGCCAGGCCGCCACTAGCGGGGTGACTAATGAGCAGTTCTTC.

CDR3 sequence reads: CASKADTNYGYTF. In DNA, the CDR3 is TGTGCCAGCAAGGCTGACACTAACTATGGCTACACCTTC. The chain is built from TRBV12-3 or TRBV12-4 and TRBJ1-2; D gene uncertain. With 7 bases removed from V and 0 bases from J, the gap between germline ends came to 9 bases. The CDR3 runs 13 residues.

This clonotype was detected a few times. The V and J genes are TRBV5-1 and TRBJ1-1; D not resolved. CDR1 is SGHRS and CDR2 is YFSETQ in the germline V gene. Between the trimmed V and J ends, which lost 4 bases and 4 bases, there was a span of 11 bases. The CDR3 covers 13 residues. The CDR3 region has the DNA TGCGCCAGCAGCAAGGAAGGGAGCACTGAAGCTTTCTTT. The encoded protein is CASSKEGSTEAFF. Combining the CDR3 with reference TRBV5-1 and TRBJ1-1 gives the whole variable domain KAGVTQTPRYLIKTRGQQVTLSCSPISGHRSVSWYQQTPGQGLQFLFEYFSETQRNKGNFPGRFSGRQFSNSRSEMNVSTLELGDSALYLCASSKEGSTEAFFGQGTRLTVV.

This clonotype has a count of ten or more. The rearrangement uses TRBV10-3 and TRBJ2-7, with TRBD2 matching over 8 bases. Germline V gives CDR1 ENHRY, CDR2 SYGVKD. This CDR3 comprises 15 residues. V gave up 0 bases and J gave up 2 bases; unmatched junction bases: 3. CDR3 DNA: TGTGCCATCAGTGAGTCGGGACTAGTCGCCTACGAGCAGTACTTC. This gives the protein CAISESGLVAYEQYF.

This clonotype showed up just a few times. The CDR3 spells CASSILPGPSAYNEQFF. The CDR3 nucleotides are TGTGCCAGCAGTATCCTCCCGGGACCATCCGCTTACAATGAGCAGTTCTTC. The J gene is TRBJ2-1, the V gene TRBV28; D may match TRBD1 or TRBD2 (5 bases each). Trimming shortened V by 5 bases and J by 4 bases, and 21 bases separated the two germline ends. The length of the CDR3 is 17 residues. Germline-derived CDR1 and CDR2 are MDHEN and SYDVKM.

This chain links TRBV7-8 with TRBJ2-1; D gene unclear. V lost 2 bases and J lost 0, with 8 bases in between. Per germline, CDR1 SGHVS and CDR2 FQNEAQ. The CDR3 is 15 amino acids. The CDR3 loop reads CASSLIQASYNEQFF. Here the CDR3 DNA reads TGTGCCAGCAGCTTAATCCAGGCCTCCTACAATGAGCAGTTCTTC.

This clonotype was seen a handful of times. This rearrangement joins TRBV29-1 to TRBJ2-1; D unclear. Looked up from germline, CDR1 is SQVTM and CDR2 is ANQGSEA. This CDR3 has 15 amino acids. V lost 4 bases and J 0 bases, leaving 13 bases between the germline ends. The CDR3 reads CSVGGGRSSYNEQFF. The CDR3 nucleotides are TGCAGCGTTGGAGGCGGCCGAAGCTCCTACAATGAGCAGTTCTTC.

Worth noting for this clonotype: The junction differs from germline at one of its ends, possibly a read error. The chain links TRBV27 to TRBJ1-2, with D uncertain. The CDR3 sequence is 13 residues long. CDR1 MNHEY and CDR2 SMNVEV come from the germline V gene (reference sequence). In nucleotides, the CDR3 is TGTGCCAGCAGTGTATCGCGAGGGATCGGCTACACCTTC. Protein sequence: CASSVSRGIGYTF.

The chain recombines TRBV12-3 or TRBV12-4 with TRBJ2-3; 10 positions agree with TRBD1. V gave up 2 bases and J gave up 4 bases; unmatched junction bases: 6. This CDR3 contains 16 residues. The CDR3 protein is CASSLFGDRGPDTQYF. CDR3 coding DNA: TGTGCCAGCAGTTTATTTGGGGACAGGGGCCCAGATACGCAGTATTTT.

This clonotype showed up just a few times. The chain carries TRBV20-1 and TRBJ2-1, with 10 bases identical to TRBD2. Looked up from germline, CDR1 is DFQATT and CDR2 is SNEGSKA (reference sequence). CDR3 length: 15 amino acids. The V gene end was trimmed by 5 bases and the J gene end by 7 bases; junction bases not matched to a gene: 11. The CDR3 here is CSALEISSGRNEQFF. DNA of the CDR3: TGCAGTGCTCTAGAGATATCTAGCGGGAGAAATGAGCAGTTCTTC.

The chain has TRBV6-5 and TRBJ1-1, with unresolved D. The CDR3 covers 12 residues. V was cut by 4 bases and J by 7 bases, with 10 bases left in between. Per germline, CDR1 MNHEY and CDR2 SVGAGI. CDR3 residues: CASSSKALEAFF. The CDR3 nucleotides are TGTGCCAGCAGTTCTAAGGCTCTTGAAGCTTTCTTT.

This clonotype has just a few counts. The chain has TRBV11-1 and TRBJ2-3; D unresolved. CDR1 is SGHAT and CDR2 is FQDESV in the germline V gene (reference sequence). V was clipped by 5 bases and J by 1 base, with 10 bases between them. This CDR3 spans 14 amino acids. The CDR3 loop is CASSPRMGTDTQYF. As DNA, the CDR3 is TGTGCCAGCAGCCCCCGTATGGGCACAGATACGCAGTATTTT.

The chain carries TRBV6-5 and TRBJ1-4; D is possibly TRBD1 (5 bases). CDR3 length: 12 residues. Germline CDR1 MNHEY, CDR2 SVGAGI. The V gene lost 5 bases and the J gene lost 8 bases, with 9 bases spanning the gap. CDR3 in DNA: TGTGCCAGCAGTCGGGACGGGGAAAAACTGTTTTTT. Translating gives CASSRDGEKLFF.

The rearrangement links TRBV12-3 or TRBV12-4 to TRBJ1-2; D is perhaps TRBD1 (6 bases). This CDR3 has 12 amino acids. V was cut by 6 bases and J by 6 bases, with 11 bases left in between. This chain's CDR3 is CASSRTENGYTF. CDR3 nucleotides: TGTGCCAGCAGCCGGACAGAGAATGGCTACACCTTC.

There are many counts of this clonotype. J is TRBJ2-4 and V is TRBV29-1; D not resolved. V lost 7 bases, J lost 6 bases, and 19 bases lay in between. The CDR3 loop spans 14 amino acids. Germline CDR1 is SQVTM and CDR2 is ANQGSEA. The CDR3, as DNA: TGCAGCGCCAGCCCTTGGGTCGAGCGAAACATTCAGTACTTC. This sequence encodes CSASPWVERNIQYF.